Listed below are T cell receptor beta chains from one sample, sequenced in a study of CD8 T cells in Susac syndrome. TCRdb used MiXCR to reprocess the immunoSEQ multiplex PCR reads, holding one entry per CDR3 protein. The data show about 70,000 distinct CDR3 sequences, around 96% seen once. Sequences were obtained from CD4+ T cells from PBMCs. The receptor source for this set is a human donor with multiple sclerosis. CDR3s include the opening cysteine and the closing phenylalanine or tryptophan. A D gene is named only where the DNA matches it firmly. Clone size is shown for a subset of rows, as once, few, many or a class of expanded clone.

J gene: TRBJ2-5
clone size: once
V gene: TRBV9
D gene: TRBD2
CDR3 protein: CASSVGTSDRETQYF
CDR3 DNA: TGTGCCAGCAGCGTAGGTACTAGCGACCGGGAGACCCAGTACTTC

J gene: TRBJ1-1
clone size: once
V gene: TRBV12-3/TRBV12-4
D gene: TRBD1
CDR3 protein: CASRRDRGHTEAFF
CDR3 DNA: TGTGCCAGCAGGCGGGACAGGGGGCACACTGAAGCTTTCTTT

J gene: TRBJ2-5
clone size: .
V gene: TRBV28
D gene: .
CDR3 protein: CASSFRTGGGQETQYF
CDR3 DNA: TGTGCCAGCAGTTTCCGGACAGGCGGGGGCCAAGAGACCCAGTACTTC

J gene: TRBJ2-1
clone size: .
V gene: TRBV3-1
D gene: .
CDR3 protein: CASSQATDFKQFF
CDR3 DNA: TGTGCCAGCAGCCAAGCGACTGACTTTAAGCAGTTCTTC

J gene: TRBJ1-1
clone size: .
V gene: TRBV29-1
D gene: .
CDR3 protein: CSVSTGLRGAFF
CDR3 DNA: TGCAGCGTGAGTACCGGGCTCCGCGGAGCTTTCTTT

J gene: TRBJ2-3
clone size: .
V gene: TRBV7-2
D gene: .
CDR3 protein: CASIEGTHTDTQYF
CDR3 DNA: TGTGCCAGCATAGAGGGGACCCACACAGATACGCAGTATTTT

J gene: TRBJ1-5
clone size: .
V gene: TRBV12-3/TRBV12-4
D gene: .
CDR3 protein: CASRSIGNQPQHF
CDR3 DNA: TGTGCCAGCCGGAGCATCGGCAATCAGCCCCAGCATTTT

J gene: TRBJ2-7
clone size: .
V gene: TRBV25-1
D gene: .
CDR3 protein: CASSVDFDEQYF
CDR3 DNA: TGTGCCAGCAGCGTGGATTTCGACGAGCAGTACTTC

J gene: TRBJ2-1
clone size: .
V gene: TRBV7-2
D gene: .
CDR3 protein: CASSLSWGGPNEQFF
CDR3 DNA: TGTGCCAGCAGCTTATCGTGGGGGGGCCCCAATGAGCAGTTCTTC

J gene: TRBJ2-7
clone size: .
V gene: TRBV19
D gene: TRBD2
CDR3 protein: CASSIPAGESYYEQYF
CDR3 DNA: TGTGCCAGTAGTATCCCGGCGGGGGAGAGTTACTACGAGCAGTACTTC

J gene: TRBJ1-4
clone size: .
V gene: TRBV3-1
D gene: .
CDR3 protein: CASGRQTTNEKLFF
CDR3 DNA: TGTGCCAGCGGGAGACAGACAACTAATGAAAAACTGTTTTTT

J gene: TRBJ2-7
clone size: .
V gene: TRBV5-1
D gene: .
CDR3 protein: CASSLVAVSYEQYF
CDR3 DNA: TGCGCCAGCAGCTTGGTTGCAGTCTCCTACGAGCAGTACTTC

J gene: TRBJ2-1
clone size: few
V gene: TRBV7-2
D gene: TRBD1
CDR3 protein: CASSSRQGSYNEQFF
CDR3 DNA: TGTGCCAGCAGCTCCCGACAGGGTTCCTACAATGAGCAGTTCTTC

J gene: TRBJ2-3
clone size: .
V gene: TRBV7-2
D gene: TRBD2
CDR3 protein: CASSPSSGRTDTQYF
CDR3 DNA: TGTGCCAGCAGCCCTTCTAGCGGGCGCACAGATACGCAGTATTTT

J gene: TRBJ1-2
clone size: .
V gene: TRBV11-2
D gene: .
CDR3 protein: CASSSLRGGSQKYGYTF
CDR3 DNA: TGTGCCAGCAGCTCACTTAGGGGTGGCAGCCAAAAGTATGGCTACACCTTC

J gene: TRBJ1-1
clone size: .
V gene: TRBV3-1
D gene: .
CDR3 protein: CASTQGNTEAFF
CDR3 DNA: TGTGCCAGCACCCAAGGGAACACTGAAGCTTTCTTT

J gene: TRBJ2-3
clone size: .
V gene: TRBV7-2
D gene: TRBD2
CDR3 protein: CASSIGLARSTDTQYF
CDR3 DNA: TGTGCCAGCAGCATAGGACTAGCGAGGAGCACAGATACGCAGTATTTT

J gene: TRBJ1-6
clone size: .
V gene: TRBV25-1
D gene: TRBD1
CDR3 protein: CASSDPGQGGRYSPLHF
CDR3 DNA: TGTGCCAGCAGTGACCCTGGACAGGGGGGTCGTTATTCACCCCTCCACTTT

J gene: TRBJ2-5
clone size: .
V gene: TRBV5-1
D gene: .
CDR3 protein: CASTRQGGETQYF
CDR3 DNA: TGCGCCAGCACGCGACAGGGAGGAGAGACCCAGTACTTC

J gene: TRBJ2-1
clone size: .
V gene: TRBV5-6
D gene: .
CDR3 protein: CASSPVTKGEQFF
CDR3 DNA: TGTGCCAGCAGCCCCGTTACCAAGGGTGAGCAGTTCTTC

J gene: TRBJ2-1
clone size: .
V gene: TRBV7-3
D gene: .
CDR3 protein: CASSLTLAAQQFF
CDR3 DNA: TGTGCCAGCAGCTTAACGTTAGCAGCCCAGCAGTTCTTC

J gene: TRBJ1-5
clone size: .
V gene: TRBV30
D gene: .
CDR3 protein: CAWIGKASNQPQHF
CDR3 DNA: TGTGCCTGGATTGGTAAGGCTAGCAATCAGCCCCAGCATTTT

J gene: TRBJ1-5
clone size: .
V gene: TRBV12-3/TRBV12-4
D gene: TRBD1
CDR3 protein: CASSQGGYQPQHF
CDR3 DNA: TGTGCCAGCAGCCAGGGGGGGTATCAGCCCCAGCATTTT

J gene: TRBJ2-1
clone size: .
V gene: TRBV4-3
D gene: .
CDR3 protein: CASSQDETRGRGRQYNEQFF
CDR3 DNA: TGCGCCAGCAGCCAAGATGAGACCCGGGGCCGAGGTAGACAGTACAATGAGCAGTTCTTC

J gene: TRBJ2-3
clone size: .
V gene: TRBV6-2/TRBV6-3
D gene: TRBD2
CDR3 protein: CASASSGSTDTQYF
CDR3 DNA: TGTGCCAGCGCCTCTAGCGGGAGCACAGATACGCAGTATTTT

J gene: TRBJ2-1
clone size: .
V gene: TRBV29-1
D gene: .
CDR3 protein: CSVGLGYNEQFF
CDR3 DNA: TGCAGCGTTGGGTTAGGATACAATGAGCAGTTCTTC

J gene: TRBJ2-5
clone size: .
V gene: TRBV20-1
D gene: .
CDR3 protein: CSARDPGVQETQYF
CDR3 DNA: TGCAGTGCTAGAGATCCGGGGGTCCAAGAGACCCAGTACTTC

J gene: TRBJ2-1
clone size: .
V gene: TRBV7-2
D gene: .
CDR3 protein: CASSLDTDEQFF
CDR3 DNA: TGTGCCAGCAGCTTAGATACCGATGAGCAGTTCTTC

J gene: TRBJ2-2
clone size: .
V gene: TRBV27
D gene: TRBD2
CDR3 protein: CASSLAGGMLFF
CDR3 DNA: TGTGCCAGCAGTTTAGCGGGGGGGATGTTGTTTTTT

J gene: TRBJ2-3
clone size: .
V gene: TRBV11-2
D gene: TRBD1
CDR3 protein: CASRDPGQGVVTQYF
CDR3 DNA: TGTGCCAGCAGGGATCCGGGACAGGGGGTTGTTACGCAGTATTTT

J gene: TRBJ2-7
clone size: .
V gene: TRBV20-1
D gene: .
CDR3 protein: CSARDPAQGGTYEQYF
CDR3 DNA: TGCAGTGCTAGAGATCCCGCACAGGGCGGAACCTACGAGCAGTACTTC

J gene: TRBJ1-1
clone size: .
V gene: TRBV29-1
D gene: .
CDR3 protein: CSALGPGMETEAFF
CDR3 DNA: TGCAGCGCCCTGGGGCCGGGGATGGAGACTGAAGCTTTCTTT

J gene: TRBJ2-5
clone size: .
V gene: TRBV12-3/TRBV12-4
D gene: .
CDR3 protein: CASTSSEQAGRTQYF
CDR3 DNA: TGTGCCAGCACCTCGAGTGAGCAGGCGGGACGAACCCAGTACTTC

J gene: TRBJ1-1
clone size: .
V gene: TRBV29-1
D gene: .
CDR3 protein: CSVEEWPQLPEAFF
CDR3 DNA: TGCAGCGTTGAAGAGTGGCCCCAACTACCTGAAGCTTTCTTT

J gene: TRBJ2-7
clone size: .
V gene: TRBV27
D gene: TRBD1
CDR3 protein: CASSQQGVSAYEQYF
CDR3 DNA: TGTGCCAGCAGCCAACAGGGGGTTTCAGCCTACGAGCAGTACTTC

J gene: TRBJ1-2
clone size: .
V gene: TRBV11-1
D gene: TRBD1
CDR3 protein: CASSQQGTDYGYTF
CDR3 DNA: TGTGCCAGCAGCCAACAGGGGACGGATTATGGCTACACCTTC

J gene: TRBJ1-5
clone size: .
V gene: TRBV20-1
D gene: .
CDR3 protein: CSATGGGLQPQHF
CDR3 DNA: TGCAGTGCCACCGGCGGAGGGCTCCAGCCCCAGCATTTT

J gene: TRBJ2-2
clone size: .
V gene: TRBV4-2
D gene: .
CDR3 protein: CASSHSGTGELFF
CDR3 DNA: TGTGCCAGCAGCCATTCAGGGACCGGGGAGCTGTTTTTT

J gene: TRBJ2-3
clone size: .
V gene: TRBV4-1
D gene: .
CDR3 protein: CASSQEDTSTDTQYF
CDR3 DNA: TGCGCCAGCAGCCAAGAAGATACTAGCACAGATACGCAGTATTTT

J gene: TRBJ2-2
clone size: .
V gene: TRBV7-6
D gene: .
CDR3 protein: CASTVARVTGELFF
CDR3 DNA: TGTGCCAGCACCGTGGCCCGGGTCACCGGGGAGCTGTTTTTT

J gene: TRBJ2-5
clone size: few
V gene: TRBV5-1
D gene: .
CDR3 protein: CASSPGGLSYQETQYF
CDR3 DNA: TGCGCCAGCAGCCCAGGCGGACTCTCGTACCAAGAGACCCAGTACTTC

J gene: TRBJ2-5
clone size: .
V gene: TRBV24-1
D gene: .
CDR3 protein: CATSAQETQYF
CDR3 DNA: TGTGCCACCAGTGCCCAAGAGACCCAGTACTTC

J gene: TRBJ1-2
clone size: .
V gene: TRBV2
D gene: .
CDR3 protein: CASSVGVGYTF
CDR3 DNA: TGTGCCAGCAGTGTAGGGGTCGGCTACACCTTC

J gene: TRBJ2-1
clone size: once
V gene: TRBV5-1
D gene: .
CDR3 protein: CASSLELANEQFF
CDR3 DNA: TGCGCCAGCAGCTTGGAACTCGCGAATGAGCAGTTCTTC

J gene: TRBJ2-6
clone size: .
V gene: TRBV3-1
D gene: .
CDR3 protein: CASSQGRRDRHGANVLTF
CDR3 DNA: TGTGCCAGCAGCCAAGGACGACGGGATCGGCATGGGGCCAACGTCCTGACTTTC

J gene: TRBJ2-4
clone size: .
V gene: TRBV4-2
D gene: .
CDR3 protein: CASSRQGDGAKNIQYF
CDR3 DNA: TGTGCCAGCAGCCGCCAAGGAGACGGAGCCAAAAACATTCAGTACTTC

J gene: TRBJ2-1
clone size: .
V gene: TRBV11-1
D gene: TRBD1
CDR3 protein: CASSSKAAPSTGITYNEQFF
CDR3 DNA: TGTGCCAGCAGCTCTAAGGCGGCGCCGTCGACAGGGATCACCTACAATGAGCAGTTCTTC

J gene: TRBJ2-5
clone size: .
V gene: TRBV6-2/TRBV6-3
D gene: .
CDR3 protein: CASRYWTLETQYF
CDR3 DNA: TGTGCCAGCAGATACTGGACGCTCGAGACCCAGTACTTC

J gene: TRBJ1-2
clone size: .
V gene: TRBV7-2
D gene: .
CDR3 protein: CASSLAHRSYTF
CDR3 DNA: TGTGCCAGCAGCTTAGCCCACAGGAGCTACACCTTC

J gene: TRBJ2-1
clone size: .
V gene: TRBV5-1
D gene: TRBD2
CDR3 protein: CASSSLAGDNEQFF
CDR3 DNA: TGCGCCAGCAGCTCATTAGCGGGGGACAATGAGCAGTTCTTC

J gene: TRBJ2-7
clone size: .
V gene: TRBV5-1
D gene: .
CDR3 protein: CASSLAETPYEQYF
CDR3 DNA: TGCGCCAGCAGCTTGGCCGAGACACCCTACGAGCAGTACTTC

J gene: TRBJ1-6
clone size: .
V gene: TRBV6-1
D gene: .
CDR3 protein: CASSPDRLNSPLHF
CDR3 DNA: TGTGCCAGCAGCCCGGACAGACTTAATTCACCCCTCCACTTT

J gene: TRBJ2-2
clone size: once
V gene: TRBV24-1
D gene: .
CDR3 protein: CATSDQMPRTDGSTGELFF
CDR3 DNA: TGTGCCACCAGTGACCAAATGCCTCGGACGGACGGCTCCACCGGGGAGCTGTTTTTT

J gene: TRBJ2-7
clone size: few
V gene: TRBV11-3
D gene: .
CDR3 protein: CASSLDGVGDSYEQYF
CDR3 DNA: TGTGCCAGCAGCTTAGACGGGGTAGGGGACTCCTACGAGCAGTACTTC

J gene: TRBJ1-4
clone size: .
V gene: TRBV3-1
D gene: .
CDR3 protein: CASSQGTTNEKLFF
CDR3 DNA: TGTGCCAGCAGCCAGGGGACAACTAATGAAAAACTGTTTTTT

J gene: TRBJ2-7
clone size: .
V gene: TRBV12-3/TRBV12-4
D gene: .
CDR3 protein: CASSRTTTYEQYF
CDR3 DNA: TGTGCCAGCAGCAGGACAACCACCTACGAGCAGTACTTC

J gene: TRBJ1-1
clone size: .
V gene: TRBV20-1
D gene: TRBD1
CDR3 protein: CSAQGARLNTEAFF
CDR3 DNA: TGCAGTGCCCAGGGGGCGCGTTTGAACACTGAAGCTTTCTTT